The T cell receptor (beta chain) under discussion was sequenced for a study of control samples from healthy donors and cancer patients. Clones were read by immunoSEQ multiplex PCR, and TCRdb kept only the in-frame ones, dropping some. The data contain 65,000 to 95,000 clones, approximately 90% of them singletons. V was clipped by 5 bases and J by 3 bases, with 13 bases between them. The CDR3 consists of 15 residues. Germline V gives CDR1 SEHNR, CDR2 FQNEAQ (reference sequence). The sequence came from a man aged 50 or older in good health. V usage is TRBV7-9 and J usage is TRBJ2-2; a weak D match, TRBD2 (5 bases). The sample was blood. The CDR3 DNA reads TGTGCCAGCAGCCCCAGGACGAGGGACACCGGGGAGCTGTTTTTT. As protein: CASSPRTRDTGELFF.